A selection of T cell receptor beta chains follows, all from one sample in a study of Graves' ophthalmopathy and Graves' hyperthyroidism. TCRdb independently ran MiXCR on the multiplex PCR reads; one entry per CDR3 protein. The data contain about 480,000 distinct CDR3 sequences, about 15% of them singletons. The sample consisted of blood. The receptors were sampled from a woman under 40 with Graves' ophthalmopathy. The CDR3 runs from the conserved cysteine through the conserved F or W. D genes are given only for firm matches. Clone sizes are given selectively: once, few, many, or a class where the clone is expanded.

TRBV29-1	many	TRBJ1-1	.	CSVEFQGRTEAFF	TGCAGCGTTGAGTTCCAGGGGCGCACTGAAGCTTTCTTT
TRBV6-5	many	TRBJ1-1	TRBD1	CASSSRDRGAGTEAFF	TGTGCCAGCAGTTCTAGGGACAGGGGTGCGGGCACTGAAGCTTTCTTT
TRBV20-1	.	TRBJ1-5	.	CSAREYSNQPQHF	TGCAGTGCCAGGGAATATAGCAATCAGCCCCAGCATTTT
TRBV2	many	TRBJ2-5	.	CASSAGGVYQETQYF	TGTGCCAGCAGTGCTGGTGGAGTGTACCAAGAGACCCAGTACTTC
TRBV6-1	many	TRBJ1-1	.	CASRVGLNTEAFF	TGTGCCAGCAGGGTGGGGCTGAACACTGAAGCTTTCTTT
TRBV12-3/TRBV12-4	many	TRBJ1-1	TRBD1	CASSLEGQVNTEAFF	TGTGCCAGCAGTTTAGAAGGACAGGTGAACACTGAAGCTTTCTTT
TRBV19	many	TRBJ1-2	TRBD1	CASSIGTGQGATFYGYTF	TGTGCCAGTAGTATAGGTACTGGACAGGGGGCGACTTTCTATGGCTACACCTTC
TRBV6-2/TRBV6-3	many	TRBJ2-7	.	CASTPGTYEQYF	TGTGCCAGCACCCCCGGCACCTACGAGCAGTACTTC
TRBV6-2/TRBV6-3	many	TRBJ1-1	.	CASRPEGLSVAFF	TGTGCCAGCAGACCTGAGGGGCTTTCAGTGGCTTTCTTT
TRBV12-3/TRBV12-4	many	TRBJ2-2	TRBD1	CASRPTGTVTGELFF	TGTGCCAGCAGACCCACCGGGACAGTAACCGGGGAGCTGTTTTTT
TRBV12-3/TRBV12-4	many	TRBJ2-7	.	CASSLALSSGNSYEQYF	TGTGCCAGCAGTTTAGCGCTGAGTAGCGGCAACTCCTACGAGCAGTACTTC
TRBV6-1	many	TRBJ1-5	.	CASSVEGSQPQHF	TGTGCCAGCAGTGTGGAGGGATCCCAGCCCCAGCATTTT
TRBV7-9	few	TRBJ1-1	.	CASNPPRGDNTEAFF	TGTGCCAGCAACCCACCGAGGGGGGATAACACTGAAGCTTTCTTT
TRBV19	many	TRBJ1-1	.	CASRGIDSMNTEAFF	TGTGCCAGTAGGGGCATAGACAGCATGAACACTGAAGCTTTCTTT
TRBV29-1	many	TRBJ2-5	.	CSVGRSGVQETQYF	TGCAGCGTTGGACGGTCCGGAGTCCAAGAGACCCAGTACTTC
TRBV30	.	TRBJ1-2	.	CAWSISGLGGYTF	TGTGCCTGGAGTATTTCTGGGCTTGGGGGCTACACCTTC
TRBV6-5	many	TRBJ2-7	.	CASSITTGLSYEQYF	TGTGCCAGCAGTATCACGACAGGTTTATCCTACGAGCAGTACTTC
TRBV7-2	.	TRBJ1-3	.	CASSLALAARGNTIYF	TGTGCCAGCAGCTTAGCCCTGGCCGCCCGAGGAAACACCATATATTTT
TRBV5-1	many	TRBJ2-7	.	CASSTDRYEQYF	TGTGCCAGCAGCACTGACCGTTACGAGCAGTACTTC
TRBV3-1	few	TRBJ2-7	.	CASSQEARDITYEQYF	TGTGCCAGCAGCCAAGAGGCCCGGGACATAACCTACGAGCAGTACTTC
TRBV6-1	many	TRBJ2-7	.	CASRGTAHSYSYEQYF	TGTGCCAGCAGGGGGACTGCACATTCCTACTCCTACGAGCAGTACTTC
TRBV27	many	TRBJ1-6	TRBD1	CASSPGTGGRPLHF	TGTGCCAGCAGTCCCGGGACAGGGGGAAGACCCCTCCACTTT
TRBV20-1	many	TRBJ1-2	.	CSARQNHYGYTF	TGCAGTGCTAGACAGAATCACTATGGCTACACCTTC
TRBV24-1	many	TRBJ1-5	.	CAIGGGQFDQPQHF	TGTGCCATAGGGGGGGGGCAATTTGATCAGCCCCAGCATTTT
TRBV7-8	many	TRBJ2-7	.	CASSSTRYEQYF	TGTGCCAGCAGTTCCACTAGATACGAGCAGTACTTC
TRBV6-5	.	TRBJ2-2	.	CASSYSTLQEGGGELFF	TGTGCCAGCAGTTACTCGACGCTGCAGGAGGGGGGCGGGGAGCTGTTTTTT
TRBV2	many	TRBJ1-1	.	CASIGPEAFF	TGTGCCAGCATTGGCCCTGAAGCTTTCTTT
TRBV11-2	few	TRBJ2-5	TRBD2	CASSFEAGALKTQYF	TGTGCCAGCAGCTTTGAAGCGGGGGCCCTGAAGACCCAGTACTTC
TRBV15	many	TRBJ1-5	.	CATSRETLGAQPQHF	TGTGCCACCAGCAGAGAGACATTAGGGGCTCAGCCCCAGCATTTT
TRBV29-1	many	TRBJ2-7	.	CSVEDEDYEQYF	TGCAGCGTTGAAGACGAGGATTACGAGCAGTACTTC
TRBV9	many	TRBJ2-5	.	CASSVGRSLETQYF	TGTGCCAGCAGCGTTGGACGGAGTCTGGAGACCCAGTACTTC
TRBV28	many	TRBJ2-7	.	CASSSLRYEQYF	TGTGCCAGCAGTTCCTTACGATACGAGCAGTACTTC
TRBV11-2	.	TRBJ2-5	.	CASSLVRFQETQYF	TGTGCCAGCAGCTTAGTTAGATTCCAAGAGACCCAGTACTTC
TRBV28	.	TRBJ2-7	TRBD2	CASVTSGSFYEQYF	TGTGCCAGCGTGACTAGCGGGAGTTTCTACGAGCAGTACTTC
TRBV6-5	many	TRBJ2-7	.	CASSYSSRVGDYEQYF	TGTGCCAGCAGTTACTCAAGTAGGGTAGGCGACTACGAGCAGTACTTC
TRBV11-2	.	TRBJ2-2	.	CASSFLRGRGGELFF	TGTGCCAGCAGCTTTCTCCGGGGCCGGGGCGGGGAGCTGTTTTTT
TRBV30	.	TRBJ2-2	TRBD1	CAWSVLRQGGTGELFF	TGTGCCTGGAGTGTACTTCGACAGGGGGGGACCGGGGAGCTGTTTTTT
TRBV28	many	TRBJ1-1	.	CASSSDPSFPYTEAFF	TGTGCCAGCAGTTCCGACCCGTCCTTTCCTTACACTGAAGCTTTCTTT
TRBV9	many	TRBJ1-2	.	CASSVEPRVDYGYTF	TGTGCCAGCAGCGTAGAACCCAGAGTTGACTATGGCTACACCTTC
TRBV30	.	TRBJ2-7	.	CAWRAQTGKRGYEQYF	TGTGCCTGGAGAGCACAGACAGGAAAGCGGGGCTACGAGCAGTACTTC
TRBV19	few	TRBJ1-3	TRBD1	CASQIGTVSGNTIYF	TGTGCCAGCCAAATCGGGACAGTCTCTGGAAACACCATATATTTT
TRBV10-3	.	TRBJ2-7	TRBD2	CAGAAGDPGGDQYF	TGTGCCGGCGCAGCGGGAGACCCCGGGGGGGATCAGTACTTC